Below, one TCR beta chain is given with its context. Libraries were prepared by immunoSEQ multiplex PCR; TCRdb keeps only in-frame clonotypes and omits some of them. The sample consists of around 150,000 clones, over 85% of them appearing once. This sample was taken from a study of control samples from healthy donors and cancer patients. The V end was cut by 0 bases, the J end by 1 base, with 11 bases between. The CDR3 loop spans 17 amino acids. The germline CDR1 and CDR2 sequences are SGDLS and YYNGEE. The V gene is TRBV9, the J gene TRBJ2-6; no reliable D call. The sequence derives from a woman between 40 and 55 years old in good health. The source material was blood. This CDR3 reads CASSVEQFLSGANVLTF. The DNA for the CDR3 is TGTGCCAGCAGCGTAGAACAGTTCTTGTCTGGGGCCAACGTCCTGACTTTC.